The source of this T cell receptor beta chain is a study of chemoradiotherapy in HPV16-positive cancers. The table came from immunoSEQ multiplex PCR; TCRdb's copy has only in-frame clones and leaves some out. This sample yields tens of thousands of clones, of which over 75% are seen a single time; 4.5% belongs to the top ten. V lost 6 bases to trimming and J lost 7 bases, with 25 bases between them. The germline CDR1 and CDR2 sequences are LNHDA and SQIVND (reference sequence). The CDR3 runs 16 residues. The chain carries TRBV19 and TRBJ2-7; TRBD1 might be the D (6 bases). The sequence came from a human donor with HPV-associated anogenital cancer. This specimen consisted of blood, obtained from a patient who underwent chemoradiotherapy. The CDR3 reads CASSSLTSGELREQYF. The CDR3 DNA is TGTGCCAGTAGCTCACTTACTTCAGGGGAGTTAAGGGAGCAGTACTTC.